This TCR beta chain was profiled in a study of T cells after yellow fever vaccination. Study as a whole: The fractions with low cell numbers were processed using SMART-Seq v4 Ultra Low Input.

Whole-study results and caveats: Shared CD4/CD8 clonotypes were a small share, likely from convergent recombination. A large majority of primary-vaccination clones showed up again after the booster (approximately 96% CD4, about 87% CD8). On re-exposure, the response was weaker but peaked faster, at day 5 versus 15.

Notes on this clonotype: As yet, its antigen is unknown.

MiXCR, applied by TCRdb to the 5' RACE reads, yields one record per CDR3 protein. The profile shows 200,000 to 300,000 distinct CDR3 sequences, 10% to 15% of them singletons. The sequencing here drew on CD4+ T cells sorted from PBMCs, taken 45 days after the yellow fever booster vaccination. The TCR was taken from a man younger than 40 who received the YFV17D yellow fever vaccine.

The CDR3 sequence: CASSPWAGPSPDTQYF. In nucleotides, the CDR3 is TGTGCCAGCAGTCCCTGGGCCGGGCCTTCCCCAGATACGCAGTATTTT. The V call is TRBV12-3 or TRBV12-4, the J call TRBJ2-3; D unclear. There are 16 residues in the CDR3. V dropped 5 bases and J dropped 4 bases, with 19 bases sitting between them.